These 9 T cell receptor beta chains were sequenced from one sample in a study of T cells in Graves' hyperthyroidism and ophthalmopathy. Amplification yielded TCR beta CDR3 regions, with RNA transcripts as the source. TCR CDR3 underwent first-round RT-PCR with the HTBI primer set. TCRdb re-derived calls from the multiplex PCR reads in MiXCR, one entry per CDR3 protein. This table has a few hundred thousand distinct CDR3 sequences, about 16% appearing once. Sequenced sample: blood. The receptor set was obtained from a woman aged 25 to 39 with Graves' ophthalmopathy.

This clonotype appeared a few times. The chain carries TRBV30 and TRBJ2-2; 12 nucleotides match TRBD2. The germline gives CDR1 GTSNPN, CDR2 SVGIG (reference sequence). The CDR3 loop spans 18 amino acids. The V gene end was trimmed by 0 bases and the J gene end by 7 bases; junction bases not matched to a gene: 12. The CDR3 reads CAWSVLDLAGGMVGELFF. Here the CDR3 DNA reads TGTGCCTGGAGTGTCCTGGACCTAGCGGGAGGGATGGTCGGGGAGCTGTTTTTT.

This clonotype was seen repeatedly, ten times or more. The CDR3 region has the DNA TGTGCCAGCAGAACCTACACTGAAGCTTTCTTT. Amino acid sequence: CASRTYTEAFF. J is TRBJ1-1 and V is TRBV27; D ambiguous. The CDR3 runs to 11 residues. Trimming left V 6 bases short and J 3 bases short, with 5 bases between. Germline V gives CDR1 MNHEY, CDR2 SMNVEV (reference sequence).

This clonotype has more than one count but fewer than ten. The chain is built from TRBV4-1 and TRBJ2-5, with TRBD1 matching over 8 bases. This CDR3 comprises 15 residues. With 4 bases clipped from V and 2 bases from J, the junction kept 6 bases outside the gene matches. Per the germline V gene, CDR1 is MGHRA and CDR2 is YSYEKL. The CDR3 region is CASSPWDRTQETQYF. As DNA, the CDR3 is TGCGCCAGCAGCCCATGGGACAGGACTCAAGAGACCCAGTACTTC.

This clonotype turned up a few times. The gene calls are TRBV14 and TRBJ2-5, with 11 bases aligning to TRBD2. The CDR3 loop spans 14 amino acids. The germline CDR1 and CDR2 sequences are SGHDN and FVKESK. With V trimmed by 4 bases and J by 5 bases, 3 bases remained unmatched. CDR3 in amino acids: CASSLRTSGETQYF. DNA of the CDR3: TGTGCCAGCAGCCTAAGGACTAGCGGGGAGACCCAGTACTTC.

The sample holds many counts of this clonotype. The chain carries TRBV7-2 and TRBJ2-1; D is ambiguous. CDR1 is SGHTA and CDR2 is FQGNSA in the germline V gene. With 2 bases removed from V and 0 bases from J, the gap between germline ends came to 8 bases. This CDR3 comprises 15 residues. CDR3 DNA sequence: TGTGCCAGCAGCTTATTGCAGAGCTCCTACAATGAGCAGTTCTTC. This encodes CASSLLQSSYNEQFF.

This clonotype has just a few counts. The chain is built from TRBV6-1 and TRBJ2-6; a possible D gene is TRBD2 (5 bases). Looked up from germline, CDR1 is MNHNS and CDR2 is SASEGT. Trimming took 11 bases from V and 1 from J, leaving 12 bases between them. The CDR3 is made up of 14 amino acids. The CDR3: CALKSGSGANVLTF. The CDR3 bases are TGTGCCCTAAAAAGCGGATCTGGGGCCAACGTCCTGACTTTC.

A few counts support this clonotype. A read error is possible here, since a much larger clone lies one base away. The rearrangement links TRBV13 to TRBJ2-7, with 7 bases aligning to TRBD1. V lost 5 bases, J lost 0 bases, and 4 bases stayed unmatched. Germline CDR1 PRHDT, CDR2 FYEKMQ (reference sequence). This CDR3 spans 14 amino acids. For the CDR3, the DNA is TGTGCCAGCAGCGAAAGGGACAGCTCCTACGAGCAGTACTTC. It codes for CASSERDSSYEQYF.

This clonotype was counted ten times or more. The chain combines TRBV7-3 with TRBJ1-2, with D possibly being TRBD1 (6 bases). Germline-derived CDR1 and CDR2 are SGHTA and FQGTGA. V shed 2 bases and J shed 5 bases, with 12 bases lying between them. This CDR3 spans 14 amino acids. The CDR3 DNA reads TGTGCCAGCAGCTTAGGCACAGGGCCGTATGGCTACACCTTC. Residues: CASSLGTGPYGYTF.

This clonotype was seen repeatedly, ten times or more. This chain joins TRBV6-1 and TRBJ2-7; no firm D call. The CDR3 is 10 residues long. CDR1 MNHNS and CDR2 SASEGT come from the germline V gene. Between the trimmed V and J ends, which lost 8 bases and 7 bases, there was a span of 9 bases. The CDR3 here is CASGRREQYF. Written as DNA, the CDR3 is TGTGCCAGCGGACGGCGGGAGCAGTACTTC.